Below, one TCR beta chain is given with its context. It has no known antigen specificity. Base qualities are not at hand, and no much larger clone is one base apart. The source of the sample is a study of cytomegalovirus exposure and HLA in healthy donors (dated 2017 in TCRdb). As for the study more broadly: The 700 or so repertoires of the first cohort and the roughly 110 validation repertoires were produced on the same platform, according to a later analysis. To predict cytomegalovirus infection status, the study combined high-throughput TCR immunosequencing, statistical association of individual TCRs with disease status, and machine learning. In addition to the first cohort of 666 subjects, a separate validation cohort of some 120 different subjects was used. The study aimed to test whether cataloging public T cell receptors could reveal signatures of past pathogen exposure. Study-level results and caveats: Subsequent analysis determined that TCRs grouped into clusters in the first cohort also showed a tendency toward co-occurrence across the 120 or so validation repertoires, and roughly 95% of cluster scores exceeded 0. A total of roughly 160 TCR beta chains were listed by the study as associated with cytomegalovirus. According to the authors, the approach could potentially be generalized to other disease states and immunological phenotypes. In vitro tests confirmed that three of the cytomegalovirus-associated TCR beta chains recognize cytomegalovirus antigens. The classifier was reported to diagnose cytomegalovirus status with high specificity and sensitivity in both the original cohort and the validation cohort. A later analysis had no HLA typing for the validation cohort, so co-occurrence there was scored across all 120 or so repertoires. While some public TCRs were present in many individuals, most TCR sequences turned up only very rarely across donors.

Receptor amplification or capture employed the immunoSEQ multiplex PCR assay. The original methods were these. A statistical classification framework was built for diagnosing cytomegalovirus status from the catalog of TCR beta chain sequences. TCRdb retrieved this table from immuneACCESS and kept in-frame rearrangements only. Not all clones are present; in checked studies, unresolved V genes account for under half, and no reason is known for the remainder. V, J and clone size are taken as reported in that table, and D and trimming were inferred from the DNA itself. Counted in this sample were roughly 70,000 clones; 85% of them appeared once. The ten biggest clones cover about 3% of the sample. The CDR3 starts with the cysteine, ends with the phenylalanine, and has 16 residues. The only DNA kept is the CDR3, 48 bases in frame from the first base. CDR1 and CDR2, per the germline V gene (reference sequence), are MNHEY and SMNVEV. V is pruned by 5 bases and J by 6 bases, leaving 9 bases of the junction without a gene match.

The donors were included in the validation cohort of roughly 130 subjects, a group kept apart from the approximately 650-subject first cohort. The sequence joins TRBV27 to TRBJ2-3, with TRBD2 identical over 12 junction bases. The TCR comes from a man aged 25-45 years in good health and CMV-seronegative. The source material was PBMCs. The bases are TGTGCCAGCAGTCTCATACTAGCGGGGGGCGGGGATACGCAGTATTTT. This sequence encodes CASSLILAGGGDTQYF.